Listed here are 30 T cell receptor beta chains from one sample, sequenced in a study of breast tumors, draining lymph nodes, adjacent tissues. One entry per CDR3 protein, called by TCRdb with MiXCR from the multiplex PCR reads. The repertoire has 270,000 or so distinct CDR3 sequences, more than 30% of them found once; the top ten carry roughly 1.2%. Samples came from axillary lymph nodes draining the breast cancer. Sample: axillary lymph node tissue. The receptor source for this set is a female donor with breast cancer. Some clones in this sample may be carry-over from other donors' samples.

This clonotype was seen many times. The chain is built from TRBV12-5 and TRBJ2-1, with 8 bases that match TRBD2. From germline, CDR1 is LGHNT and CDR2 FRNRAP. There are 16 residues in the CDR3. J lost 10 bases, V lost 1 base, and 12 bases had no gene match. For the CDR3, the DNA is TGTGCTAGTGGTTTGGGTCTAGCGGGCCAACTCAGGGAGCAGTTCTTC. The encoded protein is CASGLGLAGQLREQFF.

This CDR3 reads CASSPGLAGGPLDTQYF. CDR3 DNA sequence: TGTGCCAGCAGCCCTGGACTAGCGGGAGGGCCTTTAGATACGCAGTATTTT. This rearrangement joins TRBV11-3 to TRBJ2-3; TRBD2 matches at 15 bases. Trimming removed 5 bases from V and 5 bases from J; junction bases left unmatched: 8. Germline CDR1 SGHNT, CDR2 YENEEA. This CDR3 spans 17 amino acids.

The chain is built from TRBV12-5 and TRBJ2-5; 12 bases align to TRBD2. CDR1 is LGHNT, CDR2 FRNRAP, per germline. Trimming removed 6 bases from V and 3 bases from J; junction bases left unmatched: 5. CDR3 size: 15 residues. The CDR3 sequence: CASGPGLAGEETQYF. The CDR3 DNA is TGTGCTAGTGGACCGGGACTAGCGGGCGAAGAGACCCAGTACTTC.

Only a few counts were recorded for this clonotype. The chain is built from TRBV20-1 and TRBJ1-1, with D tentatively TRBD1 (6 bases). The CDR3 runs 13 residues. V was pared by 5 bases and J by 1 base, with 11 bases between. Germline assignment: CDR1 DFQATT and CDR2 SNEGSKA (reference sequence). For the CDR3, the DNA is TGCAGTGCTCGACAGGATCCGAACACTGAAGCTTTCTTT. It codes for CSARQDPNTEAFF.

The rearrangement links TRBV29-1 to TRBJ2-3; 9 bases match TRBD2. This CDR3 has 14 residues. Trimming removed 3 bases from V and 5 bases from J; junction bases left unmatched: 6. Germline loops: CDR1 SQVTM, CDR2 ANQGSEA. This chain's CDR3 is CSVEGLAGLDTQYF. In nucleotides, the CDR3 is TGCAGCGTTGAGGGGCTAGCGGGATTAGATACGCAGTATTTT.

There are a few counts of this clonotype. This may stem from a read error, because a much larger clone lies one nucleotide away. This likely comes from a read error, as the CDR3 has no conserved phenylalanine or tryptophan at its end. V gene TRBV24-1 combines with J gene TRBJ2-3; D ambiguous. CDR3 size: 11 residues. Germline CDR1 reads KGHDR; CDR2 reads SFDVKD. The V end lost 9 bases, the J end lost 5 bases, and 8 bases lay between the germline ends. The CDR3 DNA reads TGTGCCACCGGGTTCCGAGATACGCAGTATCTT. Its protein is CATGFRDTQYL.

This clonotype turned up a few times. This rearrangement joins TRBV5-1 to TRBJ2-1, with 7 bases lining up with TRBD2. Germline V gene lookup returns CDR1 SGHRS and CDR2 YFSETQ. This CDR3 is built from 21 residues. J lost 4 bases, V lost 5 bases, and 27 bases had no gene match. The CDR3 region has the DNA TGCGCCAGCAGTTCGCCGAAGGCTACCGTCGGGAGGAATATCGGTTACAATGAGCAGTTCTTC. This translates into CASSSPKATVGRNIGYNEQFF.

Turning to this clonotype: One end of the junction is discordant with germline, which a read error may explain. The V gene is TRBV7-2, the J gene TRBJ1-4; D unresolved. There are 11 residues in the CDR3. CDR1 and CDR2 from the germline V gene are SGHTA and FQGNSA. The CDR3 sequence: CASSRGRLMVF. DNA for the CDR3: TGTGCAAGCAGCCGAGGCAGGTTGATGGTTTTT. Using reference TRBV7-2 and TRBJ1-4 for the parts outside the CDR3, the full variable domain is GAGVSQSPSNKVTEKGKDVELRCDPISGHTALYWYRQSLGQGLEFLIYFQGNSAPDKSGLPSDRFSAERTGGSVSTLTIQRTQQEDSAVYLCASSRGRLMVFGSGTQLSVL.

The gene calls are TRBV12-3 or TRBV12-4 and TRBJ1-6; 9 bases are shared with TRBD1. This CDR3 is 18 amino acids long. V shed 5 bases, J shed 10 bases, and the junction held 18 bases outside the gene matches. The CDR3 DNA follows: TGTGCCAGCAGTCACCCGGGACAGGGATTACCCTTGAGATCACCCCTCCACTTT. Protein sequence: CASSHPGQGLPLRSPLHF.

This clonotype was seen at least ten times. The CDR3 region has the DNA TGTGCCAGCAGCGTAGACTTACCACAGTTTAGCACAGATACGCAGTATTTT. Its translation is CASSVDLPQFSTDTQYF. V usage is TRBV9 and J usage is TRBJ2-3; D call uncertain. CDR3 length: 17 residues. In germline, CDR1 is SGDLS, CDR2 YYNGEE. Trimming removed 0 bases from V and 0 bases from J, with 14 bases in between.

The chain links TRBV7-2 to TRBJ2-3; 9 nucleotides align to TRBD2. The CDR3 loop spans 18 amino acids. The germline V gene encodes CDR1 SGHTA and CDR2 FQGNSA. V lost 3 bases, J lost 4 bases, and 14 bases stayed unmatched. CDR3: CASSLGLAGGCEADTQYF. Here the CDR3 DNA reads TGTGCCAGCAGCTTGGGCCTTGCGGGAGGGTGTGAGGCAGATACGCAGTATTTT.

A note on this clonotype: Since a much larger clone is just one base distant, this may be a read error. This chain uses TRBV11-2 with TRBJ2-3; tentatively, D is TRBD2 (5 bases). Germline CDR1 is SGHAT and CDR2 is FQNNGV. This CDR3 region has 13 residues. V lost 5 bases, J lost 3 bases, and 9 bases lay in between. CDR3 protein: CASSNLATDTQYF. In DNA, the CDR3 is TGTGCCAGCAGCAACCTAGCAACAGATACGCAGTATTTT.

This clonotype appeared many times. This chain uses TRBV20-1 with TRBJ1-5, with 8 nucleotides matching TRBD1. J gave up 4 bases and V 6 bases, and 11 bases lay outside the gene matches. Germline values: CDR1 DFQATT, CDR2 SNEGSKA (reference sequence). The CDR3 length is 15 residues. The DNA for the CDR3 is TGCAGTGCCCTTAAGTTGGGACAGGCTAATCAGCCCCAGCATTTT. The encoded protein is CSALKLGQANQPQHF.

This clonotype was detected ten times or more. The V call is TRBV10-1, the J call TRBJ2-1; tentatively, D is TRBD2 (6 bases). Trimming took 2 bases from V and 2 from J, leaving 16 bases between them. The CDR3 length is 17 residues. Germline assignment: CDR1 WNHNN and CDR2 SYGVQD (reference sequence). CDR3 in DNA: TGCGCCAGCAGTGAGCTACCGAGCGGGCCCGCCTACAATGAGCAGTTCTTC. It specifies CASSELPSGPAYNEQFF.

This clonotype has at least ten counts. The chain employs TRBV15 and TRBJ2-1; 14 bases align to TRBD2. The CDR3 spans 17 residues. The germline gives CDR1 LNHNV, CDR2 YYDKDF (reference sequence). V gave up 4 bases and J gave up 9 bases; unmatched junction bases: 11. The CDR3: CATSTTPGTSGSSEQFF. The DNA for the CDR3 is TGTGCCACCAGCACTACCCCCGGGACTAGCGGGAGCTCTGAGCAGTTCTTC.

Points on this clonotype: It is likely a read error, because the conserved phenylalanine at the end of the CDR3 is missing. Because the CDR3's place on the DNA is in doubt, the DNA is left out and the CDR3 is given as listed by TCRdb. This chain joins TRBV6-8 and TRBJ1-2; the table gives TRBD1 as D, unverified against the DNA. CDR1 and CDR2 (germline): MNHGY, SAAAGT. The length of the CDR3 is 13 amino acids, counting both ends. The CDR3 here is CASRGQIAMATQS.

This clonotype was counted at least ten times. The rearrangement joins TRBV7-9 to TRBJ2-1, with D perhaps matching TRBD2 (5 bases). The ends were cut back, 6 bases at V and 9 bases at J, with 18 bases in the middle. Germline-derived CDR1 and CDR2 are SEHNR and FQNEAQ (reference sequence). CDR3 length: 14 amino acids. CDR3 residues: CASRPKRGEAEQFF. The DNA for the CDR3 is TGTGCCAGCAGACCCAAACGGGGTGAGGCTGAGCAGTTCTTC.

Ten or more counts support this clonotype. The rearrangement joins TRBV5-6 to TRBJ2-5; D possibly corresponds to TRBD2 (6 bases). The CDR3 spans 12 residues. Germline CDR1 is SGHDT and CDR2 is YYEEEE. V lost 4 bases and J 5 bases, leaving 9 bases between the germline ends. CDR3 protein: CASSAGSETQYF. CDR3 DNA: TGTGCCAGCAGCGCGGGATCGGAGACCCAGTACTTC.

This clonotype was counted ten times or more. The rearrangement links TRBV5-1 to TRBJ1-3, with 7 nucleotides matching TRBD1. The CDR3 contains 16 residues. Germline trimming cut 3 bases from V and 0 bases from J; bases unmatched to any gene: 6. Germline V gene lookup returns CDR1 SGHRS and CDR2 YFSETQ. CDR3: CASSSGQPGSGNTIYF. For the CDR3, the DNA is TGCGCCAGCAGCTCGGGACAGCCTGGCTCTGGAAACACCATATATTTT.

At least ten counts were recorded for this clonotype. The chain combines TRBV14 with TRBJ2-1, with D possibly TRBD1 on 6 matching bases. The V gene's germline CDR1 is SGHDN and CDR2 FVKESK. The V end was cut by 4 bases, the J end by 5 bases, with 18 bases between. The length of the CDR3 is 16 residues. The CDR3: CASSPTGTRWDNEQFF. The CDR3 nucleotides are TGTGCCAGCAGCCCTACCGGGACACGCTGGGACAATGAGCAGTTCTTC.

The chain is built from TRBV20-1 and TRBJ1-3; D is uncertain. The CDR3 sequence is 13 residues long. V was cut by 3 bases and J by 8 bases, with 14 bases left in between. The germline V gene has CDR1 DFQATT and CDR2 SNEGSKA (reference sequence). This CDR3 is CSARTDYGYTIYF. Here the CDR3 DNA reads TGCAGTGCTAGGACCGACTATGGCTACACCATATATTTT.

This clonotype was seen many times. The CDR3 sequence: CASSIHQATDTQYF. The CDR3 DNA reads TGTGCCAGTAGTATCCATCAGGCCACAGATACGCAGTATTTT. V usage is TRBV19 and J usage is TRBJ2-3; unclear D gene. The CDR3 length is 14 residues. The V gene lost 3 bases and the J gene lost 2 bases, with 9 bases spanning the gap. CDR1 and CDR2 from the germline V gene are LNHDA and SQIVND (reference sequence).

Many counts were recorded for this clonotype. The rearrangement joins TRBV20-1 to TRBJ2-3; the D is unclear. Trimming took 4 bases from V and 0 from J, leaving 5 bases between them. Per the germline V gene, CDR1 is DFQATT and CDR2 is SNEGSKA (reference sequence). The CDR3 consists of 12 residues. CDR3 loop: CSATTSTDTQYF. The CDR3 DNA is TGCAGTGCTACGACTAGCACAGATACGCAGTATTTT.

The chain couples TRBV25-1 to TRBJ2-1; TRBD2 matches at 13 bases. This CDR3 has 18 residues. V gave up 4 bases and J gave up 2 bases; unmatched junction bases: 8. CDR1 and CDR2 (germline): MGHDK, SYGVNS. The CDR3 spells CASSARGLAGNAYNEQFF. DNA for the CDR3: TGTGCCAGCAGTGCTAGGGGACTAGCGGGAAACGCCTACAATGAGCAGTTCTTC.

This clonotype came up many times. The gene calls are TRBV7-6 and TRBJ2-7, with 12 bases fitting TRBD2. Looked up from germline, CDR1 is SGHVS and CDR2 is FNYEAQ. V lost 5 bases, J lost 0 bases, and 2 bases stayed unmatched. The CDR3 spans 15 residues. The CDR3 is CASSRTSGDSYEQYF. The CDR3, as DNA: TGTGCCAGCAGCCGGACTAGCGGGGACTCCTACGAGCAGTACTTC. Full variable domain (outside the CDR3, taken from reference TRBV7-6 and TRBJ2-7): GAGVSQSPRYKVTKRGQDVALRCDPISGHVSLYWYRQALGQGPEFLTYFNYEAQQDKSGLPNDRFSAERPEGSISTLTIQRTEQRDSAMYRCASSRTSGDSYEQYFGPGTRLTVT.

This clonotype was detected only once. A much larger clone sits a single nucleotide away, making a read error possible. The rearrangement links TRBV12-3 or TRBV12-4 to TRBJ2-1; D gene ambiguous. This CDR3 is built from 11 residues. The germline V and J ends were trimmed by 2 bases and 12 bases, with 8 bases remaining between them. The CDR3 bases are TGTGCCAGCAGTTTACAGCGAGGGCAGTTCTTC. Translated: CASSLQRGQFF.

This clonotype is a singleton in its sample. This may stem from a read error, because a much larger clone lies one nucleotide away. The chain recombines TRBV4-1 with TRBJ2-5, with D uncertain. The V gene lost 10 bases and the J gene lost 9 bases, with 21 bases spanning the gap. Germline V CDR1 and CDR2: MGHRA, YSYEKL. The CDR3 has 13 residues. The CDR3: CATSFTAGKPQYF. In DNA form, the CDR3 reads TGCGCCACCTCTTTTACGGCAGGTAAGCCCCAGTACTTC.

There are many counts of this clonotype. The chain joins TRBV10-3 to TRBJ2-5; TRBD2 matches at 11 bases. The J segment lost 2 bases and the V segment lost 2 bases, leaving 7 bases of the junction unmatched. Germline assignment: CDR1 ENHRY and CDR2 SYGVKD. The CDR3 length is 17 residues. CDR3 amino acids: CAISETSGSASQETQYF. As DNA, the CDR3 is TGTGCCATCAGTGAGACTAGCGGGAGTGCCAGTCAAGAGACCCAGTACTTC.

In its sample, this clonotype was seen many times. This rearrangement joins TRBV5-1 to TRBJ2-1; D ambiguous. Germline-derived CDR1 and CDR2 are SGHRS and YFSETQ. Trimming left V 0 bases short and J 5 bases short, with 6 bases between. This CDR3 region has 13 residues. DNA of the CDR3: TGCGCCAGCAGCTTGGGAACAGACAATGAGCAGTTCTTC. It is translated as CASSLGTDNEQFF.

This clonotype was found a few times. The rearrangement uses TRBV3-1 and TRBJ2-3; 14 nucleotides agree with TRBD2. Unmatched junction bases numbered 7, after V lost 5 bases and J lost 6 bases. The V gene's germline CDR1 is LGHDT and CDR2 YNNKEL (reference sequence). This CDR3 has 16 amino acids. The CDR3 reads CASSTWTSGRTDTQYF. CDR3 DNA: TGTGCCAGCAGCACCTGGACTAGCGGGAGGACTGATACGCAGTATTTT.